The following is a T cell receptor (beta chain) sequence with its context. Seattle patients were enrolled while actively infected and followed longitudinally. Germline V CDR1 and CDR2: SGHVS, FQNEAQ. The V gene lost 5 bases and the J gene lost 0 bases, with 13 bases spanning the gap. The CDR3 is 16 residues long. Authors' data handling: By means of reference gene primer amplification, nucleated cell counts were estimated. TCRdb keeps only in-frame clones here, not all; method: immunoSEQ multiplex PCR. D and trimming come from the DNA, and the V and J calls and clone size come from that table. Among approximately 480,000 clones listed, approximately 89% were seen once. This specimen comes from a study of blood T cell repertoires in COVID-19. As for the study in general: Italy, Spain and the United States were the sources of the convalescent and acute COVID-19 samples. The cDNA or gDNA used as material had been derived from T cells, B-cell-depleted T cells, or PBMCs.

This receptor was obtained from a man younger than 30 with COVID-19, enrolled during active disease. The chain carries TRBV7-8 and TRBJ2-2, with D unresolved. Sample: peripheral blood. The CDR3 region has the DNA TGTGCCAGCAGCCAGACCAGGTTTCCGAACACCGGGGAGCTGTTTTTT. Translating it yields CASSQTRFPNTGELFF.